This section outlines one T cell receptor (beta chain) sequence together with its context. The target antigen is unknown. Assay: immunoSEQ multiplex PCR; the TCRdb copy retains only in-frame clones and omits some. Of about 320,000 clones in the sample, 86% were seen once. As to treatment: over 15 received Ad26.COV2.S at low or high dose, single or two shots; roughly five received placebo; per-sample allocation not given. Day 63 after the first injection of vaccine or placebo was the sampling time. It was an adult aged 18-55 years in Boston who was the donor. Trimming removed 6 bases from V and 0 bases from J, with 8 bases in between. The CDR3 contains 14 residues. The V gene's germline CDR1 is KGHDR and CDR2 SFDVKD. This sample stems from a study of Ad26.COV2.S vaccination and SARS-CoV-2 variants. Study observations and caveats: Vaccine and placebo groups showed comparable non-spike TCR breadth.

The chain recombines TRBV24-1 with TRBJ2-1, with a possible D match to TRBD2 (6 bases). The clonotype comes from a person between 18 and 65 years old who received the Ad26.COV2.S COVID-19 vaccine or a placebo. Sample: peripheral blood, taken in a trial of Ad26.COV2.S vaccine versus placebo. CDR3 residues: CATSRGSSYNEQFF. In nucleotides, the CDR3 is TGTGCCACCAGTCGGGGGAGCTCCTACAATGAGCAGTTCTTC.